Following are 5 T cell receptor beta chains from one sample sequenced in a study. TCRdb reprocessed the RT-PCR reads via MiXCR and lists one record per CDR3 protein. The repertoire holds almost 700,000 distinct CDR3 sequences, with 13% to 15% as singletons. The sample was memory CD4+ T cells from blood. Receptors were obtained from a female donor in good health, serving as a healthy control.

V usage is TRBV2 and J usage is TRBJ2-3; a possible D gene is TRBD1 (5 bases). The CDR3 runs to 14 residues. Looked up from germline, CDR1 is SNHLY and CDR2 is FYNNEI. Trimming pared 5 bases from V and 2 bases from J, leaving 11 bases between. The CDR3 nucleotides read TGTGCCAGCAGTACGACAGTGATCACAGATACGCAGTATTTT. This gives the protein CASSTTVITDTQYF.

This clonotype was observed a few times. V and J are TRBV18 and TRBJ1-1; no clear D gene. Germline lookup yields CDR1 KGHSH and CDR2 LQKENI. The CDR3 extends over 14 amino acids. With 3 bases removed from V and 1 base from J, the gap between germline ends came to 9 bases. The CDR3 nucleotides read TGTGCCAGCTCACCTTTCACAGAGAACACTGAAGCTTTCTTT. Translated: CASSPFTENTEAFF.

This clonotype was observed at least ten times. The junction shows a germline mismatch at one end, possibly a read error. CDR3 in amino acids: CASSPSRETQYF. The CDR3 DNA reads as TGCGCCAGCAGCCCATCTCGGGAGACCCAGTACTTC. The chain carries TRBV18 and TRBJ2-5, with D uncertain. This CDR3 region has 12 residues. The germline V gene has CDR1 KGHSH and CDR2 LQKENI.

The chain employs TRBV5-6 and TRBJ1-5; D is unresolved. CDR1 SGHDT and CDR2 YYEEEE come from the germline V gene. The germline V and J ends were trimmed by 0 bases and 5 bases, with 15 bases remaining between them. CDR3 length equals 16 residues. The CDR3 bases are TGTGCCAGCAGCTTGGCCTTAAGTTCATTCGATCAGCCCCAGCATTTT. Translation gives CASSLALSSFDQPQHF.

V gene TRBV12-3 or TRBV12-4 combines with J gene TRBJ2-3, with 9 bases that match TRBD2. The CDR3 length is 19 residues. Trimming at V came to 8 bases and at J to 4 bases, leaving 22 bases not matched to a gene. CDR3 sequence reads: CASSSLRGTSRTTADTQYF. The CDR3 nucleotides read TGTGCCAGCTCGTCCTTAAGAGGGACTAGCAGGACTACGGCAGATACGCAGTATTTT.